These 28 T cell receptor beta chains were all obtained from the same sample, sequenced in a study of blood T cell repertoires in COVID-19. Produced via immunoSEQ multiplex PCR; TCRdb's table is partial and in-frame only. The table records hundreds of thousands of clones, about 91% of them present only once. The sequenced material came from peripheral blood. These receptors all come from a woman aged 25 to 39 with COVID-19, enrolled during active disease.

The V gene is TRBV6-5, the J gene TRBJ2-1, with a tentative D call TRBD2 (5 bases). CDR1 is MNHEY and CDR2 is SVGAGI in the germline V gene. V was clipped by 6 bases and J by 7 bases, with 13 bases between them. The CDR3 consists of 13 residues. CDR3 sequence: CASSHRPGNEQFF. In nucleotides, the CDR3 is TGTGCCAGCAGCCACCGGCCGGGAAATGAGCAGTTCTTC.

This rearrangement joins TRBV19 to TRBJ1-2; D possibly corresponds to TRBD1 (6 bases). V was clipped by 3 bases and J by 13 bases, with 21 bases between them. This CDR3 contains 14 residues. Germline V gives CDR1 LNHDA, CDR2 SQIVND (reference sequence). CDR3: CASSISTGRSLSTF. For the CDR3, the DNA is TGTGCCAGTAGTATTAGTACAGGGCGAAGTCTCTCCACCTTC.

This clone is a singleton in its sample. V and J are TRBV6-1 and TRBJ1-4; 7 bases fit TRBD1. CDR3 size: 16 residues. V dropped 1 base and J dropped 11; count of bases not matched to a gene: 13. Germline values: CDR1 MNHNS, CDR2 SASEGT. The CDR3 bases are TGTGCCAGCAGTGAAGGCCCGGGACAAGGGACAGAGAAACTGTTTTTT. Amino acids: CASSEGPGQGTEKLFF.

This clone was seen just once. The rearrangement links TRBV6-1 to TRBJ2-4, with D perhaps TRBD1 (5 bases). The CDR3 runs 15 residues. The V end was cut by 2 bases, the J end by 12 bases, with 20 bases between. Germline assignment: CDR1 MNHNS and CDR2 SASEGT. In nucleotides, the CDR3 is TGTGCCAGCAGTGAATTTGGTGGCCCATCTGGGGCTCAGTACTTC. Its protein is CASSEFGGPSGAQYF.

This sequence joins TRBV9 and TRBJ2-3; D might be TRBD2 (5 bases). The V and J ends lost 5 bases and 2 bases respectively, with 12 bases between them. Germline V gives CDR1 SGDLS, CDR2 YYNGEE. The CDR3 runs to 14 residues. The CDR3 loop is CASSTGISTDTQYF. The CDR3 DNA reads as TGTGCCAGCAGTACGGGGATTTCCACAGATACGCAGTATTTT.

This clone came up once. The gene calls are TRBV24-1 and TRBJ2-5; the match to TRBD1 covers 12 bases. Per germline, CDR1 KGHDR and CDR2 SFDVKD. The CDR3 has 19 residues. Losses at the gene ends were 8 bases for V and 5 bases for J; bases not matched to a gene: 20. The CDR3 sequence is CATNSGGESGTGGRETQYF. CDR3 nucleotides: TGTGCCACCAACTCCGGAGGGGAGTCTGGGACAGGGGGCCGGGAGACCCAGTACTTC.

V usage is TRBV18 and J usage is TRBJ1-5; 8 bases agree with TRBD1. With 0 bases clipped from V and 4 bases from J, the junction kept 8 bases outside the gene matches. The V gene's germline CDR1 is KGHSH and CDR2 LQKENI. This CDR3 contains 17 residues. The CDR3 sequence is CASSPPGTGGRNQPQHF. In DNA, the CDR3 is TGTGCCAGCTCACCACCGGGTACAGGGGGACGGAATCAGCCCCAGCATTTT.

The rearrangement uses TRBV18 and TRBJ2-3; D possibly corresponds to TRBD2 (7 bases). CDR1 is KGHSH, CDR2 LQKENI, per germline. This CDR3 contains 16 residues. Trimming left V 5 bases short and J 2 bases short, with 17 bases between. The CDR3 loop is CASSEGGGAFTDTQYF. The CDR3 DNA is TGTGCCAGCTCAGAAGGAGGGGGGGCATTCACAGATACGCAGTATTTT. The full variable domain, its missing parts supplied by reference TRBV18 and TRBJ2-3, is NAGVMQNPRHLVRRRGQEARLRCSPMKGHSHVYWYRQLPEEGLKFMVYLQKENIIDESGMPKERFSAEFPKEGPSILRIQQVVRGDSAAYFCASSEGGGAFTDTQYFGPGTRLTVL.

The rearrangement joins TRBV11-2 to TRBJ1-2; D might be TRBD1 (6 bases). V was cut by 5 bases and J by 4 bases, with 20 bases left in between. The germline gives CDR1 SGHAT, CDR2 FQNNGV. CDR3 length equals 16 residues. CDR3 sequence reads: CASSRITGNFPYGYTF. The DNA of the CDR3 is TGTGCCAGCAGCAGGATCACAGGGAACTTTCCCTATGGCTACACCTTC.

V usage is TRBV5-5 and J usage is TRBJ2-2; D is perhaps TRBD1 (7 bases). The V end was cut by 4 bases, the J end by 7 bases, with 20 bases between. This CDR3 has 16 residues. Germline-derived CDR1 and CDR2 are SGHKS and YYEKEE (reference sequence). The CDR3 DNA reads as TGTGCCAGCAGCCGCGATGCGAGGGGGCGGGACGGGGAGCTGTTTTTT. Protein sequence: CASSRDARGRDGELFF.

V gene TRBV5-1 combines with J gene TRBJ2-2; TRBD2 agrees at 12 bases. The trim removed 4 bases at V and 0 bases at J, leaving 1 base unmatched. From germline, CDR1 is SGHRS and CDR2 YFSETQ. The CDR3 length is 16 residues. The CDR3 loop is CASSPSGGANTGELFF. The DNA for the CDR3 is TGCGCCAGCAGCCCTAGCGGGGGGGCGAACACCGGGGAGCTGTTTTTT.

The chain recombines TRBV27 with TRBJ2-5, with 8 bases fitting TRBD2. CDR3 length: 13 residues. Germline lookup yields CDR1 MNHEY and CDR2 SMNVEV (reference sequence). After removal of 6 bases from V and 4 bases from J, the junction contained 4 bases not matched to a gene. CDR3 residues: CASSLSGGETQYF. CDR3 sequence (DNA): TGTGCCAGCAGCCTAAGCGGGGGAGAGACCCAGTACTTC.

The chain has TRBV21-1 and TRBJ2-7; the table names TRBD1, a call not compared with the DNA. TRBV21-1 is classified as a pseudogene. This CDR3 spans 15 amino acids. DNA of the CDR3: TGTGCCAGCAGCAAAAGGACAGGGGGCCCCTACGAGCAGTACTTC. Protein sequence: CASSKRTGGPYEQYF.

The count of this clone is one. The chain uses TRBV28 and TRBJ2-3; the match to TRBD1 covers 7 bases. Per germline, CDR1 MDHEN and CDR2 SYDVKM. J lost 7 bases, V lost 3 bases, and 4 bases had no gene match. The CDR3 length is 13 residues. CDR3 sequence: CASSFTGDNTQYF. As DNA, the CDR3 is TGTGCCAGCAGTTTCACAGGGGACAATACGCAGTATTTT. Supplemented by reference TRBV28 and TRBJ2-3, the full variable domain reads DVKVTQSSRYLVKRTGEKVFLECVQDMDHENMFWYRQDPGLGLRLIYFSYDVKMKEKGDIPEGYSVSREKKERFSLILESASTNQTSMYLCASSFTGDNTQYFGPGTRLTVL.

V gene TRBV7-2 combines with J gene TRBJ2-1, with 9 bases identical to TRBD2. The V and J ends lost 4 bases and 3 bases, in that order; junction bases with no gene match: 7. The CDR3 length is 16 residues. CDR1 is SGHTA, CDR2 FQGNSA, per germline. CDR3 sequence: CASSSFSGRIYNEQFF. The CDR3 DNA follows: TGTGCCAGCAGCTCCTTCAGCGGGAGGATCTACAATGAGCAGTTCTTC.

The rearrangement uses TRBV7-6 and TRBJ2-5, with 7 bases identical to TRBD1. CDR3 length: 18 residues. Germline lookup yields CDR1 SGHVS and CDR2 FNYEAQ. Losses at the gene ends were 1 base for V and 6 bases for J; bases not matched to a gene: 17. CDR3: CASSLGSLGQAPAKTQYF. Written as DNA, the CDR3 is TGTGCCAGCAGCTTAGGGAGTCTAGGACAGGCTCCCGCCAAGACCCAGTACTTC.

J is TRBJ1-1 and V is TRBV7-2, with D possibly being TRBD1 (5 bases). CDR1 is SGHTA, CDR2 FQGNSA, per germline. This CDR3 region has 19 residues. Trimming removed 3 bases from V and 0 bases from J, with 23 bases in between. CDR3 in amino acids: CASSLLRVREGTMNTEAFF. As DNA, the CDR3 is TGTGCCAGCAGCTTGTTACGTGTTCGGGAGGGGACCATGAACACTGAAGCTTTCTTT.

The chain carries TRBV7-2 and TRBJ1-1; 7 nucleotides line up with TRBD1. The CDR3 extends over 12 amino acids. V trimming: 7 bases; J trimming: 11 bases; junction bases outside the gene matches: 10. The germline gives CDR1 SGHTA, CDR2 FQGNSA. CDR3 protein: CASNFRGTNAFF. The CDR3 bases are TGTGCCAGCAACTTCAGGGGGACGAATGCTTTCTTT.

This chain joins TRBV4-1 and TRBJ1-2, with D perhaps TRBD1 (6 bases). This CDR3 is built from 15 residues. V shed 5 bases and J shed 2 bases, with 15 bases lying between them. CDR1 MGHRA and CDR2 YSYEKL come from the germline V gene. For the CDR3, the DNA is TGCGCCAGCAGCTCTTTTGCGACAGGCAACTATGGCTACACCTTC. Translated: CASSSFATGNYGYTF.

The chain combines TRBV19 with TRBJ1-2, with D unclear. Germline V gene data show CDR1 as LNHDA and CDR2 as SQIVND (reference sequence). The CDR3 loop spans 14 amino acids. V was pared by 5 bases and J by 1 base, with 11 bases between. This chain's CDR3 is CASSEWAVNYGYTF. CDR3 DNA: TGTGCCAGTAGTGAGTGGGCCGTTAACTATGGCTACACCTTC.

The rearrangement uses TRBV7-6 and TRBJ1-4, with D perhaps matching TRBD1 (5 bases). Deletions cut 5 bases from V and 3 bases from J, with 16 bases between. CDR1 is SGHVS, CDR2 FNYEAQ, per germline. CDR3 length equals 16 residues. CDR3 region: CASSRRDSNPNEKLFF. The CDR3 DNA sequence: TGTGCCAGCAGCCGACGCGACAGCAACCCTAATGAAAAACTGTTTTTT.

The chain joins TRBV3-1 (or the pseudogene TRBV3-2) to TRBJ1-2; tentative D call: TRBD1 (6 bases). The CDR3 length is 14 residues. Germline V CDR1 and CDR2: LGHDT, YNNKEL (reference sequence). V dropped 1 base and J dropped 8 bases, with 14 bases sitting between them. CDR3 in amino acids: CASSQGGPLGGYTF. CDR3 DNA: TGTGCCAGCAGCCAAGGGGGGCCCTTGGGGGGCTACACCTTC.

The V call is TRBV6-5, the J call TRBJ1-1; tentative D call: TRBD1 (5 bases). In germline, CDR1 is MNHEY, CDR2 SVGAGI. The CDR3 has 14 residues. V dropped 4 bases and J dropped 3 bases, with 12 bases sitting between them. CDR3 sequence (DNA): TGTGCCAGCAGTTCGCCCAGGGAGGACACTGAAGCTTTCTTT. This translates into CASSSPREDTEAFF.

In this sample, this clone turned up once. V usage is TRBV7-2 and J usage is TRBJ1-1, with a tentative D call TRBD1 (6 bases). Trimming took off 6 bases at V and 1 base at J, with 9 bases between the two ends. This CDR3 is 13 amino acids long. CDR1 SGHTA and CDR2 FQGNSA come from the germline V gene. The DNA for the CDR3 is TGTGCCAGCAGGCTACAGGGGAACACTGAAGCTTTCTTT. This encodes CASRLQGNTEAFF.

This clone has just one count. The sample holds other DNA sequences that translate to the same CDR3. The chain recombines TRBV24-1 with TRBJ1-2; D is possibly TRBD1 (6 bases). The length of the CDR3 is 14 residues. The germline gives CDR1 KGHDR, CDR2 SFDVKD. Trimming took off 4 bases at V and 4 bases at J, with 12 bases between the two ends. The CDR3 nucleotides are TGTGCCACCAGTGACCCACAGGGCATCTATGGCTACACCTTC. Translation: CATSDPQGIYGYTF.

V is TRBV3-1 (or the pseudogene TRBV3-2) and J is TRBJ2-1, with no clear D. The CDR3 has 15 amino acids. Germline CDR1 LGHDT, CDR2 YNNKEL (reference sequence). Trimming cost V 0 bases and J 10 bases, with 16 bases left between them. The CDR3 DNA reads as TGTGCCAGCAGCCAAGATCGGTTATTGTCCCGGGAGCAGTTCTTC. Protein sequence: CASSQDRLLSREQFF.

The chain is built from TRBV7-8 and TRBJ2-3; 8 bases line up with TRBD2. The CDR3 is 20 residues long. J was trimmed by 0 bases and V by 0 bases; bases with no gene match: 14. Looked up from germline, CDR1 is SGHVS and CDR2 is FQNEAQ. CDR3 nucleotides: TGTGCCAGCAGCTTAGCGCTTTCAGGTAGTAGCGGGACTAGCACAGATACGCAGTATTTT. It translates to CASSLALSGSSGTSTDTQYF.

This clone was found once. CDR3 amino acids: CASSQDYQQGHSPLHF. CDR3 nucleotides: TGCGCCAGCAGCCAAGATTATCAACAGGGACATTCACCCCTCCACTTT. The chain combines TRBV4-3 with TRBJ1-6, with a possible D match to TRBD1 (6 bases). V lost 0 bases, J lost 8 bases, and 14 bases lay in between. The CDR3 is made up of 16 amino acids. Germline CDR1 LGHNA, CDR2 YSLEER.